These 21 T cell receptor beta chains came from one sample sequenced in a study of regulatory T cells in long-lasting Graves disease. Time point here: newly diagnosed GD, antithyroid drugs for less than 3 months. Construction of the TCR library relied on RNA isolated from PBMCs. In building TCR beta libraries, iRepertoire HTBI primers were used together with Arm-PCR of CDR3 regions. TCRdb redid the calling of the multiplex PCR reads with MiXCR, one entry per CDR3 protein. The sample consists of hundreds of thousands of distinct CDR3 sequences, less than 20% of them appearing once. These data were also filed under a second study, of T cells in Graves' hyperthyroidism and ophthalmopathy.

The input for sequencing was peripheral blood mononuclear cells (PBMCs), taken at new diagnosis, from a patient treated with antithyroid drugs. The receptors were gathered from a woman aged 30 to 39 with Graves disease.

This clonotype was detected many times. The chain links TRBV2 to TRBJ2-2, with D tentatively TRBD2 (6 bases). Germline values: CDR1 SNHLY, CDR2 FYNNEI. The CDR3 totals 15 residues. The V gene lost 7 bases and the J gene lost 1 base, with 13 bases spanning the gap. This CDR3 is CASTSGEMNTGELFF. CDR3 sequence (DNA): TGTGCCAGCACTTCGGGAGAAATGAACACCGGGGAGCTGTTTTTT.

There are a few counts of this clonotype. The chain employs TRBV7-9 and TRBJ2-2; weak D call: TRBD2 (5 bases). The CDR3 totals 16 residues. V was shortened by 3 bases and J by 5 bases, with 16 bases between the two germline ends. Germline values: CDR1 SEHNR, CDR2 FQNEAQ (reference sequence). The CDR3 sequence is CASSFARARGTGELFF. The CDR3 nucleotides read TGTGCCAGCAGCTTCGCCCGGGCCCGGGGAACCGGGGAGCTGTTTTTT.

This chain connects TRBV30 to TRBJ1-4, with a tentative D call TRBD1 (6 bases). V shed 8 bases and J shed 5 bases, with 9 bases lying between them. This CDR3 comprises 11 residues. The germline CDR1 and CDR2 sequences are GTSNPN and SVGIG (reference sequence). This CDR3 is CAGTGNEKLFF. The CDR3 bases are TGTGCCGGTACAGGGAATGAAAAACTGTTTTTT.

The table lists this clonotype with many counts. The chain carries TRBV28 and TRBJ2-7; 7 positions match TRBD1. With V trimmed by 2 bases and J by 2 bases, 3 bases remained unmatched. This CDR3 has 14 residues. The germline V gene encodes CDR1 MDHEN and CDR2 SYDVKM. CDR3 loop: CASSLEGQPYEQYF. CDR3 DNA: TGTGCCAGCAGTTTAGAGGGACAGCCCTACGAGCAGTACTTC.

This clonotype came up a few times. The rearrangement uses TRBV3-1 and TRBJ2-3; 10 bases are a match to TRBD2. Unmatched junction bases numbered 6, after V lost 8 bases and J lost 1 base. The CDR3 has 15 residues. Germline lookup yields CDR1 LGHDT and CDR2 YNNKEL (reference sequence). The CDR3 spells CASGTGTSGTDTQYF. In DNA, the CDR3 is TGTGCCAGCGGCACTGGGACTAGCGGCACAGATACGCAGTATTTT.

This clonotype was seen many times. The CDR3: CSVEGLNTYEQYF. Written as DNA, the CDR3 is TGCAGCGTTGAGGGTCTAAACACCTACGAGCAGTACTTC. The chain couples TRBV29-1 to TRBJ2-7; D call uncertain. Deletions cut 3 bases from V and 2 bases from J, with 11 bases between. The germline gives CDR1 SQVTM, CDR2 ANQGSEA. The CDR3 spans 13 residues.

This clonotype occurred many times. V and J are TRBV29-1 and TRBJ2-2; 9 bases are a match to TRBD1. CDR1 and CDR2 from the germline V gene are SQVTM and ANQGSEA. CDR3 length: 15 amino acids. J lost 7 bases, V lost 2 bases, and 8 bases had no gene match. The CDR3 bases are TGCAGCGTTGAACTCCGGGACAGGGCGGTCGGGGAGCTGTTTTTT. Translating gives CSVELRDRAVGELFF.

The chain employs TRBV24-1 and TRBJ1-1; D gene ambiguous. Germline V gene lookup returns CDR1 KGHDR and CDR2 SFDVKD. V lost 5 bases to trimming and J lost 3 bases, with 12 bases between them. CDR3 length equals 14 residues. The CDR3, as DNA: TGTGCCACCAGTGCATCGGGTTTTGACACTGAAGCTTTCTTT. This sequence encodes CATSASGFDTEAFF.

V gene TRBV6-1 combines with J gene TRBJ2-7; D not resolved. CDR3 length: 13 residues. The V end was cut by 8 bases, the J end by 6 bases, with 17 bases between. Per the germline V gene, CDR1 is MNHNS and CDR2 is SASEGT. The CDR3, as DNA: TGTGCCAGCGGATCCCCCGTGCCGGGCGAGCAGTACTTC. It encodes CASGSPVPGEQYF.

The chain employs TRBV29-1 and TRBJ2-4, with D uncertain. The CDR3 spans 12 residues. CDR1 and CDR2 (germline): SQVTM, ANQGSEA. The V end was cut by 5 bases, the J end by 0 bases, with 5 bases between. CDR3 amino acids: CSVRGAKNIQYF. The DNA for the CDR3 is TGCAGCGTTAGAGGAGCCAAAAACATTCAGTACTTC.

This clonotype was picked up a small number of times. CDR3 in DNA: TGTGCCAGCAATATACAGGGGACAAACTCTGGAAACACCATATATTTT. Encoded protein: CASNIQGTNSGNTIYF. The chain couples TRBV28 to TRBJ1-3; 7 positions match TRBD1. V shed 7 bases and J 0 bases; nucleotides not matched to a gene: 9. CDR1 is MDHEN, CDR2 SYDVKM, per germline. CDR3 length equals 16 residues.

This chain joins TRBV19 and TRBJ2-7; TRBD1 is a possible D gene (7 bases). V was pared by 2 bases and J by 3 bases, with 11 bases between. In germline, CDR1 is LNHDA, CDR2 SQIVND (reference sequence). The CDR3 has 14 amino acids. CDR3 in DNA: TGTGCCAGTAGTATACAGGGGGGAATCTACGAGCAGTACTTC. Its translation: CASSIQGGIYEQYF.

The chain couples TRBV28 to TRBJ1-2, with no clear D. This CDR3 is 13 amino acids long. Deletions cut 2 bases from V and 2 bases from J, with 6 bases between. CDR1 is MDHEN, CDR2 SYDVKM, per germline. In DNA form, the CDR3 reads TGTGCCAGCAGTTTAGAGCGGAACTATGGCTACACCTTC. It codes for CASSLERNYGYTF.

This clonotype showed up many times. This sequence joins TRBV2 and TRBJ2-7; 7 nucleotides align to TRBD1. Germline lookup yields CDR1 SNHLY and CDR2 FYNNEI. Germline trimming cut 4 bases from V and 1 base from J; bases unmatched to any gene: 10. This CDR3 is built from 16 residues. The CDR3 region is CASSGQPTGISYEQYF. CDR3 nucleotide sequence: TGTGCCAGCAGTGGACAGCCGACAGGGATTTCCTACGAGCAGTACTTC.

The rearrangement uses TRBV20-1 and TRBJ2-2; 8 nucleotides align to TRBD2. CDR1 and CDR2 (germline): DFQATT, SNEGSKA (reference sequence). J gave up 4 bases and V 2 bases, and 3 bases lay outside the gene matches. This CDR3 comprises 14 residues. CDR3 in amino acids: CSARNSGTTGELFF. As DNA, the CDR3 is TGCAGTGCTAGAAATAGCGGGACCACCGGGGAGCTGTTTTTT.

This clonotype was observed many times. The chain is built from TRBV28 and TRBJ2-2; D not certain. This CDR3 comprises 13 residues. The V gene's germline CDR1 is MDHEN and CDR2 SYDVKM. V was shortened by 6 bases and J by 4 bases, with 9 bases between the two germline ends. The CDR3 loop reads CASRTPGTGELFF. For the CDR3, the DNA is TGTGCCAGCAGGACCCCAGGCACCGGGGAGCTGTTTTTT. Full variable domain (missing parts from reference TRBV28 and TRBJ2-2): DVKVTQSSRYLVKRTGEKVFLECVQDMDHENMFWYRQDPGLGLRLIYFSYDVKMKEKGDIPEGYSVSREKKERFSLILESASTNQTSMYLCASRTPGTGELFFGEGSRLTVL.

This clonotype was counted many times. This chain connects TRBV28 to TRBJ2-7, with D hard to call. Germline lookup yields CDR1 MDHEN and CDR2 SYDVKM. V gave up 6 bases and J gave up 7 bases, with 16 bases separating them. The CDR3 length is 13 residues. CDR3: CASSPILSREQYF. CDR3 sequence (DNA): TGTGCCAGCAGCCCCATTCTGTCGCGAGAGCAGTACTTC.

The chain employs TRBV5-1 and TRBJ1-2; TRBD1 matches 9 bases. This CDR3 has 14 residues. CDR1 is SGHRS, CDR2 YFSETQ, per germline. J lost 8 bases, V lost 4 bases, and 9 bases had no gene match. CDR3: CASSAGQGSLGYTF. CDR3 coding DNA: TGCGCCAGCAGCGCCGGACAGGGGTCCTTAGGCTACACCTTC.

This clonotype was recorded many times. This chain uses TRBV24-1 with TRBJ2-1, with TRBD2 matching over 8 bases. Germline loops: CDR1 KGHDR, CDR2 SFDVKD. The CDR3 is made up of 15 amino acids. Trimming cost V 5 bases and J 6 bases; bases outside gene matches: 8. CDR3 residues: CATSVLAGGVNEQFF. CDR3 DNA: TGTGCCACCAGTGTTCTGGCGGGGGGCGTCAATGAGCAGTTCTTC.

The CDR3 spells CAWSPVTSGYNEQFF. The CDR3 DNA is TGTGCCTGGAGTCCTGTGACTAGCGGTTACAATGAGCAGTTCTTC. The rearrangement links TRBV30 to TRBJ2-1, with TRBD2 matching over 9 bases. The V and J ends lost 2 bases and 4 bases, in that order; junction bases with no gene match: 6. Germline V lookup: CDR1 GTSNPN, CDR2 SVGIG (reference sequence). CDR3 size: 15 residues. The full variable domain, with the rest looked up from reference TRBV30 and TRBJ2-1, is SQTIHQWPATLVQPVGSPLSLECTVEGTSNPNLYWYRQAAGRGLQLLFYSVGIGQISSEVPQNLSASRPQDRQFILSSKKLLLSDSGFYLCAWSPVTSGYNEQFFGPGTRLTVL.

In its sample, this clonotype was seen many times. This chain links TRBV12-3 or TRBV12-4 with TRBJ1-2; no definite D call. This CDR3 comprises 15 residues. Trimming stripped 3 bases from V and 4 bases from J, with 15 bases between. CDR3 sequence (DNA): TGTGCCAGCAGTTTTTGGTCAGAGAAACCCTATGGCTACACCTTC. Protein sequence: CASSFWSEKPYGYTF.